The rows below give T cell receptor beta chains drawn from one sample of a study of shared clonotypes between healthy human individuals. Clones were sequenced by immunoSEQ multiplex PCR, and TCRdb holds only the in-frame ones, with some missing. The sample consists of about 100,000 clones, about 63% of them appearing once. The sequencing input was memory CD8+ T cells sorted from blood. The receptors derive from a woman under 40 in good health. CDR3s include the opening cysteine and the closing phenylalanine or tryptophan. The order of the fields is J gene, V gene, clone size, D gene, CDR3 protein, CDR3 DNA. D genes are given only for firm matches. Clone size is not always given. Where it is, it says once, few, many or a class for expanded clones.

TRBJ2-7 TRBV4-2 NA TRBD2 CASSLEPSGPYEQYF TGTGCCAGCAGCTTGGAGCCTAGCGGCCCCTACGAGCAGTACTTC
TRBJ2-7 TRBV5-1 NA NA CASSLVGLQSSYEQYF TGCGCCAGCAGCTTGGTTGGTCTGCAGAGCTCCTACGAGCAGTACTTC
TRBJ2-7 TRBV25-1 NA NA CASSDRDGRSYEQYF TGTGCCAGCAGTGACCGGGACGGCCGCTCCTACGAGCAGTACTTC
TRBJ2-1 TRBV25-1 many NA CASSPRQQRSYNEQFF TGTGCCAGCAGTCCCCGACAGCAAAGGAGTTACAATGAGCAGTTCTTC
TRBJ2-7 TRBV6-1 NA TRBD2 CASSRTSGSADEQYF TGTGCCAGCAGTAGGACTAGCGGGAGCGCAGACGAGCAGTACTTC
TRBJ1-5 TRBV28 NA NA CASSLAKWLSNQPQHF TGTGCCAGCAGTTTAGCTAAGTGGCTATCAAATCAGCCCCAGCATTTT
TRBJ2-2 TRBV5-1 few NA CASSLTDTGELFF TGCGCCAGCAGCCTGACAGACACCGGGGAGCTGTTTTTT
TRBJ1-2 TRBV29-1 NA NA CSVEAGPYGYTF TGCAGCGTTGAGGCAGGGCCCTATGGCTACACCTTC
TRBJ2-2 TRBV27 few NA CASSHLVVGELFF TGTGCCAGCAGTCATCTAGTGGTCGGGGAGCTGTTTTTT
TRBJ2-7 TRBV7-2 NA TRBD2 CASSPQRDSYEQYF TGTGCCAGCAGCCCCCAGCGGGACTCCTACGAGCAGTACTTC
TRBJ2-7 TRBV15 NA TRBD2 CATTPGLAVHEQYF TGTGCCACCACACCGGGACTAGCCGTCCACGAGCAGTACTTC
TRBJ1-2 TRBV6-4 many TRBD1 CASTPGQGRANYGYTF TGTGCCAGCACCCCGGGACAGGGTAGAGCTAACTATGGCTACACCTTC
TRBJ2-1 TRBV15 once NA CATSSEAGAYNEQFF TGTGCCACCAGCAGTGAAGCAGGGGCCTACAATGAGCAGTTCTTC
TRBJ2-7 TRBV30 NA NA CAWRPGHISYEQYF TGTGCCTGGAGGCCGGGACATATCTCCTACGAGCAGTACTTC
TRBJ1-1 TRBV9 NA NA CASRPEAFF TGTGCCAGCAGACCAGAAGCTTTCTTT
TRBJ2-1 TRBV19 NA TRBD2 CASRAGGPYNEQFF TGTGCCAGTAGAGCGGGAGGGCCCTACAATGAGCAGTTCTTC
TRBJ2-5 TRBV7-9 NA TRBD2 CASSLTAGEETQYF TGTGCCAGCAGCCTCACAGCGGGAGAGGAGACCCAGTACTTC
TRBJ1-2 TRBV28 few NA CAVAVSNYGYTF TGTGCAGTAGCCGTCTCTAACTATGGCTACACCTTC
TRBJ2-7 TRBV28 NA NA CAIVKATSSAEQYF TGTGCCATCGTAAAGGCGACTAGTTCGGCCGAGCAGTACTTC
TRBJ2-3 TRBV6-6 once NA CASSYSRPGQGRQYF TGTGCCAGCAGTTATTCCCGTCCGGGGCAGGGGCGGCAGTATTTT
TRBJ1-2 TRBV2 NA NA CASSDWRLRQEINYGYTF TGTGCCAGCAGTGATTGGAGACTTCGACAGGAGATTAACTATGGCTACACCTTC
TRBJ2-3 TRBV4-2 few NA CASSQQDTSTSSTDTQYF TGTGCCAGCAGCCAACAGGACACTTCTACCTCTAGCACAGATACGCAGTATTTT
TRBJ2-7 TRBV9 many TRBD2 CASSETGTSDYEQYF TGTGCCAGCAGCGAAACCGGGACTAGCGATTACGAGCAGTACTTC
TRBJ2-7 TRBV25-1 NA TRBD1 CASSETGQGSTYEQYF TGTGCCAGCAGTGAAACGGGACAGGGCTCAACCTACGAGCAGTACTTC
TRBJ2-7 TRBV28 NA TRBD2 CASSYGLAGGAYEQYF TGTGCCAGCAGTTACGGACTAGCGGGAGGAGCCTACGAGCAGTACTTC
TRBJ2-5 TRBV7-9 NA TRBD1 CASSIGQGETQYF TGTGCCAGCAGCATCGGACAGGGGGAGACCCAGTACTTC
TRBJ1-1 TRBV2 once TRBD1 CASAPGQGHTEAFF TGTGCCAGCGCTCCGGGACAGGGGCACACTGAAGCTTTCTTT
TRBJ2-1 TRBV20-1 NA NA CSARPQSEQFF TGCAGTGCTAGGCCGCAGTCAGAGCAGTTCTTC
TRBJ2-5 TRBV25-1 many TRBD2 CASSDSGTPGAETQYF TGTGCCAGCAGTGATAGCGGGACGCCGGGGGCAGAGACCCAGTACTTC
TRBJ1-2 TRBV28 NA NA CASSLRAGYGYTF TGTGCCAGCAGTTTACGGGCTGGGTATGGCTACACCTTC
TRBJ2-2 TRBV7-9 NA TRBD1 CASSRDRGQTGELFF TGTGCCAGCAGCCGTGACAGGGGGCAGACCGGGGAGCTGTTTTTT
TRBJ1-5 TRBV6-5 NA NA CASSKTGMDQPQHF TGTGCCAGCAGTAAAACAGGTATGGATCAGCCCCAGCATTTT
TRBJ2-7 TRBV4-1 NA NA CASSQADGYEQYF TGCGCCAGCAGCCAAGCGGACGGCTACGAGCAGTACTTC
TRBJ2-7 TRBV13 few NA CASSREEIPHEQYF TGTGCCAGCAGCAGAGAGGAGATCCCCCACGAGCAGTACTTC
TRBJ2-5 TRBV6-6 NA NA CASSRRGGGQETQYF TGTGCCAGCAGCCGCAGGGGAGGGGGCCAAGAGACCCAGTACTTC
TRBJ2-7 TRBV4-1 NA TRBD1 CASRRIGTGPYEQYF TGCGCCAGCAGGCGAATCGGGACAGGGCCCTACGAGCAGTACTTC
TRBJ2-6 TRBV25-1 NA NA CASSFGANVLTF TGTGCCAGCAGCTTTGGGGCCAACGTCCTGACTTTC
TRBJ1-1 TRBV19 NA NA CASSLWTGGNTEAFF TGTGCCAGTAGTCTATGGACGGGCGGGAACACTGAAGCTTTCTTT
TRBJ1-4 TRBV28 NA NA CASSFYTARTESTNEKLFF TGTGCCAGCAGTTTTTACACCGCGAGGACGGAAAGCACCAATGAAAAACTGTTTTTT
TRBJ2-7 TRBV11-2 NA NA CASSSLVRPYEQYF TGTGCCAGCAGCTCACTAGTAAGGCCTTACGAGCAGTACTTC
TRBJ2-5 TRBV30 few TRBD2 CAGCLASGVAETQYF TGTGCCGGCTGCCTCGCTAGCGGGGTGGCGGAGACCCAGTACTTC
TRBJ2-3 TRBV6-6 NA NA CASKWTQLGTDTQYF TGTGCCAGCAAGTGGACACAGCTTGGCACAGATACGCAGTATTTT